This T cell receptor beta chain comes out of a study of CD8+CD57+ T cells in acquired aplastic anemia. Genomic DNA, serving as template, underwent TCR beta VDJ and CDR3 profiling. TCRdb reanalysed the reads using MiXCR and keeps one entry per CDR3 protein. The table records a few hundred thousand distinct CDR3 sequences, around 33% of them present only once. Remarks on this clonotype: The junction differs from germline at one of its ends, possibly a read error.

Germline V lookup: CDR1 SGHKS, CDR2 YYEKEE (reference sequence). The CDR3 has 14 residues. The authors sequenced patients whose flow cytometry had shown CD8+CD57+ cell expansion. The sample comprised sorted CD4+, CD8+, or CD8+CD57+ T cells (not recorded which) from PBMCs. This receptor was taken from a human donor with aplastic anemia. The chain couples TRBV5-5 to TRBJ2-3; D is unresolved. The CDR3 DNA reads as TGTGCCGGCAGCTTGGCGCCTGATACAGATACGCAGTATTTT. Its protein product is CAGSLAPDTDTQYF.